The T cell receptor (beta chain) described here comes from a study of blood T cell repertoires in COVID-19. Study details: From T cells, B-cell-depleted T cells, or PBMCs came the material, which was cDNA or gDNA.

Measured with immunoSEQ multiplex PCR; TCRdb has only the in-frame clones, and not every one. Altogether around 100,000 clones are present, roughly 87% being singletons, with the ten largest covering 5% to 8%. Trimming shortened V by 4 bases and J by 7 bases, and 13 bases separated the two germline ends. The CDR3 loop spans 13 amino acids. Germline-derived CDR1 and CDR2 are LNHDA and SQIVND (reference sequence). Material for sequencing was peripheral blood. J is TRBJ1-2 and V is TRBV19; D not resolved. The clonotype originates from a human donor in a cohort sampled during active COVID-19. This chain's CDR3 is CASSTRAGGGYTF. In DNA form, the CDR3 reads TGTGCCAGTAGTACGCGGGCAGGTGGTGGCTACACCTTC. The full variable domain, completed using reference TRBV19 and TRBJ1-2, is DGGITQSPKYLFRKEGQNVTLSCEQNLNHDAMYWYRQDPGQGLRLIYYSQIVNDFQKGDIAEGYSVSREKKESFPLTVTSAQKNPTAFYLCASSTRAGGGYTFGSGTRLTVV.